This is a list of T cell receptor beta chains from one sample in a study of cytomegalovirus exposure and HLA in healthy donors. Some clones are missing from TCRdb's copy, which holds only in-frame ones; the method was immunoSEQ multiplex PCR. The sample includes 150,000 to 200,000 clones, roughly 80% of them seen just once. The sequenced sample consisted of PBMCs. Every receptor here comes from a man aged 45-65 years in good health and CMV-seropositive. Each CDR3 is given with its conserved first and last residue. The D gene is left open where the match is weak. Clone size appears in some rows only: once, few, many, or a class for an expanded clone.

size: NA
V: TRBV2
D: NA
J: TRBJ2-2
DNA: TGTGCCAGCAGTGAATTTCAGGCGAACACCGGGGAGCTGTTTTTT
CDR3: CASSEFQANTGELFF

size: once
V: TRBV4-1
D: NA
J: TRBJ2-7
DNA: TGCGCCAGCAGCGAACGACTGCCTTTTCGGGACTACGAGCAGTACTTC
CDR3: CASSERLPFRDYEQYF

size: NA
V: TRBV9
D: TRBD2
J: TRBJ2-2
DNA: TGTGCCAGCAGCGTAGTCCCTGGACTAGCGGGTACGAACACCGGGGAGCTGTTTTTT
CDR3: CASSVVPGLAGTNTGELFF

size: NA
V: TRBV5-5
D: TRBD1
J: TRBJ2-1
DNA: TGTGCCAGCAGCCCCCCTGACAGGGTGGGAACTAATGAGCAGTTCTTC
CDR3: CASSPPDRVGTNEQFF

size: NA
V: TRBV29-1
D: NA
J: TRBJ2-2
DNA: TGCAGCGTTGAAACAGGAATAGGGCTGTTTTTT
CDR3: CSVETGIGLFF

size: NA
V: TRBV27
D: TRBD2
J: TRBJ2-1
DNA: TGTGCCAGCAGTTCCACACGGACCGGGACTAGCGCCCTCTTGGAGCAGTTCTTC
CDR3: CASSSTRTGTSALLEQFF

size: NA
V: TRBV5-4
D: TRBD2
J: TRBJ2-7
DNA: TGTGCCAGCAGCATAACTAGCGGGAGGGGAGGGGAGCAGTACTTC
CDR3: CASSITSGRGGEQYF

size: NA
V: TRBV28
D: NA
J: TRBJ1-1
DNA: TGTGCCAGCAGTTCTATAGTCGCTGAAGCTTTCTTT
CDR3: CASSSIVAEAFF

size: NA
V: TRBV7-8
D: NA
J: TRBJ1-5
DNA: TGTGCCAGCAGCTTAAAACTAGGGAATCAGCCCCAGCATTTT
CDR3: CASSLKLGNQPQHF

size: NA
V: TRBV15
D: NA
J: TRBJ2-5
DNA: TGTGCCACCAGCAGAGATATAGGGGAACAAGAGACCCAGTACTTC
CDR3: CATSRDIGEQETQYF

size: NA
V: TRBV30
D: TRBD1
J: TRBJ2-3
DNA: TGTGCCTGGAGAGTCCCGGGACAGGATACGCAGTATTTT
CDR3: CAWRVPGQDTQYF

size: NA
V: TRBV6-1
D: NA
J: TRBJ1-1
DNA: TGTGCCAGCCAGGGGTGGGGCACTGAAGCTTTCTTT
CDR3: CASQGWGTEAFF

size: NA
V: TRBV15
D: TRBD1
J: TRBJ1-4
DNA: TGTGCCACCAGCAGAGCGGGACAGTCTAATGAAAAACTGTTTTTT
CDR3: CATSRAGQSNEKLFF

size: NA
V: TRBV30
D: NA
J: TRBJ2-5
DNA: TGTGCCTGGAAGCCGAGGAGATTGGTGACCCAGTACTTC
CDR3: CAWKPRRLVTQYF

size: NA
V: TRBV5-1
D: NA
J: TRBJ2-7
DNA: TGCGCCAGCAGCTTGGACAGGATGACCTACGAGCAGTACTTC
CDR3: CASSLDRMTYEQYF

size: NA
V: TRBV19
D: NA
J: TRBJ2-7
DNA: TGTGCCAGTAGAAGGACGGGGAGCTACGAGCAGTACTTC
CDR3: CASRRTGSYEQYF

size: NA
V: TRBV29-1
D: TRBD1
J: TRBJ2-5
DNA: TGCAGCGTTGTTCCCACAGGGGGCTCAAAAGAGACCCAGTACTTC
CDR3: CSVVPTGGSKETQYF

size: NA
V: TRBV7-2
D: NA
J: TRBJ2-3
DNA: TGTGCCAGCAGCTTAGCCGGGGTAAGGACAGATACGCAGTATTTT
CDR3: CASSLAGVRTDTQYF

size: NA
V: TRBV19
D: NA
J: TRBJ1-2
DNA: TGTGCCAGTAGTTCCCCCGGGACACCTAACTATGGCTACACCTTC
CDR3: CASSSPGTPNYGYTF

size: few
V: TRBV4-1
D: NA
J: TRBJ1-5
DNA: TGCGCCAGCAGCCCCCTGTTTAAGCCGGGACAACTTCAGGACGGCAATCAGCCCCAGCATTTT
CDR3: CASSPLFKPGQLQDGNQPQHF

size: NA
V: TRBV7-6
D: NA
J: TRBJ1-2
DNA: TGTGCCAGCAGCCGAAACCCAGACGGAGACTATGGCTACACCTTC
CDR3: CASSRNPDGDYGYTF

size: NA
V: TRBV11-2
D: TRBD1
J: TRBJ2-5
DNA: TGTGCCAGCAGGACAGGGCTCCAAGAGACCCAGTACTTC
CDR3: CASRTGLQETQYF

size: NA
V: TRBV28
D: TRBD2
J: TRBJ2-7
DNA: TGTGCCAGCAGTATCCGGACTAGCGGGAGGGTTCGTCACGAGCAGTACTTC
CDR3: CASSIRTSGRVRHEQYF

size: NA
V: TRBV10-3
D: TRBD1
J: TRBJ1-5
DNA: TGTGCCATCAGTGAGTCACAGGGGGTTCAGCCCCAGCATTTT
CDR3: CAISESQGVQPQHF

size: NA
V: TRBV10-1
D: TRBD1
J: TRBJ2-7
DNA: TGCGCCAGCAGTGAGGAACCCGGGACAGAAAACTACGAGCAGTACTTC
CDR3: CASSEEPGTENYEQYF

size: NA
V: TRBV29-1
D: TRBD1
J: TRBJ2-2
DNA: TGTAGCGGAGGACAGGGGAGTAACACCGGGGAGCTGTTTTTT
CDR3: CSGGQGSNTGELFF

size: NA
V: TRBV28
D: TRBD1
J: TRBJ1-3
DNA: TGTGCCAGCAGATACACAGGGGGCTCTGGAAACACCATATATTTT
CDR3: CASRYTGGSGNTIYF

size: NA
V: TRBV6-5
D: NA
J: TRBJ2-7
DNA: TGTGCCAGCAGTTTATTACAGGGAAACGAGCAGTACTTC
CDR3: CASSLLQGNEQYF

size: once
V: TRBV9
D: TRBD1
J: TRBJ1-4
DNA: TGTGCCAGCAGCGCGGGACAGGCCAATGAAAAACTGTTTTTT
CDR3: CASSAGQANEKLFF

size: NA
V: TRBV13
D: NA
J: TRBJ2-3
DNA: TGTGCCAGTACCCGTGGGGGGACAGATACGCAGTATTTT
CDR3: CASTRGGTDTQYF

size: NA
V: TRBV11-3
D: TRBD2
J: TRBJ2-3
DNA: TGTGCCAGCAGCTACGGGGGGGCAGATACGCAGTATTTT
CDR3: CASSYGGADTQYF

size: NA
V: TRBV11-3
D: NA
J: TRBJ1-1
DNA: TGTGCCAGCAGTTGGGCCCCCGGCACTGAAGCTTTCTTT
CDR3: CASSWAPGTEAFF

size: NA
V: TRBV6-1
D: TRBD1
J: TRBJ1-5
DNA: TGTGCCAGCAGTGTATCAGGGGGCCGTCAGCCCCAGCATTTT
CDR3: CASSVSGGRQPQHF

size: NA
V: TRBV7-3
D: NA
J: TRBJ2-2
DNA: TGTGCCAGCAGCCCCAGGGAAAGTCATGCCGGGGAGCTGTTTTTT
CDR3: CASSPRESHAGELFF

size: NA
V: TRBV6-1
D: NA
J: TRBJ2-5
DNA: TGTGCCAGCAGAGAGCGGTTACAAGAGACCCAGTACTTC
CDR3: CASRERLQETQYF

size: NA
V: TRBV28
D: TRBD2
J: TRBJ2-1
DNA: TGTGCCGGCAGTCCTAACGGGAGGGCCAGTGAGCAGTTCTTC
CDR3: CAGSPNGRASEQFF